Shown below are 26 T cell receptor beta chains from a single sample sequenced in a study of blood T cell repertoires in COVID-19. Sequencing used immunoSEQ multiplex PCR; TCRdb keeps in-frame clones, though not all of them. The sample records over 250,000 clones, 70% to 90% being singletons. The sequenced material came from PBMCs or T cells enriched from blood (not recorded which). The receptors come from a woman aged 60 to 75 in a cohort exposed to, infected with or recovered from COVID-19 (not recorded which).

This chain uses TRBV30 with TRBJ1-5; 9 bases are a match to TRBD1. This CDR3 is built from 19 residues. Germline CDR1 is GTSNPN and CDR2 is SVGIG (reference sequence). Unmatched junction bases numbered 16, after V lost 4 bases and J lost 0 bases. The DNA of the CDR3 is TGTGCCTGGACCCGACGGCGGGACAGGGAAGGCTATAGCAATCAGCCCCAGCATTTT. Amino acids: CAWTRRRDREGYSNQPQHF.

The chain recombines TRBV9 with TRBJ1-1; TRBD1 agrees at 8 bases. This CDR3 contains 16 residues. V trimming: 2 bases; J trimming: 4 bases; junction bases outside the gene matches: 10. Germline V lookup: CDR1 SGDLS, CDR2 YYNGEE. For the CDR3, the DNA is TGTGCCAGCAGCGTGGGAGACAGGGGTGGCGGCACTGAAGCTTTCTTT. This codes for CASSVGDRGGGTEAFF.

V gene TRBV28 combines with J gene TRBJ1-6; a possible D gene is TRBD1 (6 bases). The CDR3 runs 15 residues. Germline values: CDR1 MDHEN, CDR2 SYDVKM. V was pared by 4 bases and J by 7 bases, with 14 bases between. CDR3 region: CASSSSTGKNSPLHF. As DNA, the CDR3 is TGTGCCAGCAGTTCTTCAACAGGGAAGAATTCACCCCTCCACTTT.

Here the CDR3 reads CAWSSTPGTGGSPLHF. CDR3 in DNA: TGTGCCTGGAGTTCGACTCCCGGGACAGGGGGTTCACCCCTCCACTTT. The chain employs TRBV30 and TRBJ1-6; TRBD1 matches at 11 bases. This CDR3 has 16 amino acids. Per the germline V gene, CDR1 is GTSNPN and CDR2 is SVGIG (reference sequence). V lost 2 bases and J lost 9; bases outside the gene matches: 9.

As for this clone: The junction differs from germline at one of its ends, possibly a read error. In DNA form, the CDR3 reads TGTGCCAGCAGTTACTCGACAGGCTCCTACGAGCAGCACTTC. As protein: CASSYSTGSYEQHF. This chain uses TRBV6-5 with TRBJ2-7; D is perhaps TRBD1 (6 bases). The germline gives CDR1 MNHEY, CDR2 SVGAGI. CDR3 length: 14 amino acids.

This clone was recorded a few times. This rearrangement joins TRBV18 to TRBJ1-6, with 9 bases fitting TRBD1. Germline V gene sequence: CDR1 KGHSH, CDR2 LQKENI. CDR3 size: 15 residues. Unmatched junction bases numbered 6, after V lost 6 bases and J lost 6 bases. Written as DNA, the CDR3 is TGTGCCAGCTCGCCCACAGGGGGCGTTAATTCACCCCTCCACTTT. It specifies CASSPTGGVNSPLHF.

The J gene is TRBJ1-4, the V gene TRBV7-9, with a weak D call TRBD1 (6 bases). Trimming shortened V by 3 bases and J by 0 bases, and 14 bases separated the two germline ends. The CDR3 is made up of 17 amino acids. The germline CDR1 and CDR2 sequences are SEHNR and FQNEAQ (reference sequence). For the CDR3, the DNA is TGTGCCAGCAGCTTGGGGGACACCTTGACAACTAATGAAAAACTGTTTTTT. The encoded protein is CASSLGDTLTTNEKLFF.

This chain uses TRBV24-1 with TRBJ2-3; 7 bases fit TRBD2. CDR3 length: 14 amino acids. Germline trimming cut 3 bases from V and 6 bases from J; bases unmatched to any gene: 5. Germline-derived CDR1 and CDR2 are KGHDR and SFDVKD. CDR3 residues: CATSDRRERDTQYF. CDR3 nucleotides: TGTGCCACCAGTGATAGGCGGGAGAGGGATACGCAGTATTTT.

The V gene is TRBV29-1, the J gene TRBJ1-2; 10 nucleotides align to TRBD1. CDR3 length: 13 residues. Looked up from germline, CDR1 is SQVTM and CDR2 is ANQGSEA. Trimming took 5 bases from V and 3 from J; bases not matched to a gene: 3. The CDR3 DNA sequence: TGCAGCGTTCCGGACAGGGGGGACTATGGCTACACCTTC. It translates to CSVPDRGDYGYTF.

CDR3: CASREGGKGDEQFF. CDR3 DNA: TGTGCCAGCCGGGAGGGAGGGAAAGGGGATGAGCAGTTCTTC. This chain uses TRBV28 with TRBJ2-1; 8 nucleotides match TRBD2. The germline gives CDR1 MDHEN, CDR2 SYDVKM. V trimming: 8 bases; J trimming: 8 bases; junction bases outside the gene matches: 11. The CDR3 runs to 14 residues.

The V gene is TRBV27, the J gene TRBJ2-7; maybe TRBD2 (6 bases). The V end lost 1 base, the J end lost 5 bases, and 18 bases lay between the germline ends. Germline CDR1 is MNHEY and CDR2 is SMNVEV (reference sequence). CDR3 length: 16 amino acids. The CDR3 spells CASSLFSGLPFHEQYF. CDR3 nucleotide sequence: TGTGCCAGCAGTTTATTTTCGGGACTGCCCTTCCACGAGCAGTACTTC.

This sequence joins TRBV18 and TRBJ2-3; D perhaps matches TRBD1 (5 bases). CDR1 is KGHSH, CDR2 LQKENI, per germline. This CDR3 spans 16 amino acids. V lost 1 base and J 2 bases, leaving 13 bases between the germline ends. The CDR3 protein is CASSPRGVRSTDTQYF. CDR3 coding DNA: TGTGCCAGCTCACCACGGGGCGTTCGGTCCACAGATACGCAGTATTTT.

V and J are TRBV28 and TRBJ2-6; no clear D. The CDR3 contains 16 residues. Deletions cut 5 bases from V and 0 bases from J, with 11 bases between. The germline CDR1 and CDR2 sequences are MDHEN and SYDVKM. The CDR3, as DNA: TGTGCCAGCAGTCCTCAAGAGCTCTCTGGGGCCAACGTCCTGACTTTC. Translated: CASSPQELSGANVLTF.

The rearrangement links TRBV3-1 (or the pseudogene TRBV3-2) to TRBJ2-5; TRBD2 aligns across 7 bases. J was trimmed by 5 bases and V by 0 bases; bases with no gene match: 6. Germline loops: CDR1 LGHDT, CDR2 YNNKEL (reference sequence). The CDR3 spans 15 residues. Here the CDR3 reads CASSQESGGGETQYF. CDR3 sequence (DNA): TGTGCCAGCAGCCAAGAATCGGGGGGAGGGGAGACCCAGTACTTC.

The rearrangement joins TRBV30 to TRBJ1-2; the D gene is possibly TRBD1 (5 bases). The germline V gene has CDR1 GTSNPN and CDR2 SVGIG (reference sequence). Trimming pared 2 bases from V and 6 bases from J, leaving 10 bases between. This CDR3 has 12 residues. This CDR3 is CAWSRGRNGYTF. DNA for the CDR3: TGTGCCTGGAGTCGGGGGAGGAATGGCTACACCTTC.

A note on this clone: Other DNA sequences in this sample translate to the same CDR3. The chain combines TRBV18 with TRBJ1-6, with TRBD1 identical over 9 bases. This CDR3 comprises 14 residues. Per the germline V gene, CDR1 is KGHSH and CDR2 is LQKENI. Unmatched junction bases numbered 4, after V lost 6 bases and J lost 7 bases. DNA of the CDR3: TGTGCCAGCTCCCCCGGACAGGGGAATTCACCCCTCCACTTT. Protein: CASSPGQGNSPLHF.

DNA for the CDR3: TGTGCCAGCAGTTGGGTCGGGGGGACTGGAAACACCATATATTTT. It codes for CASSWVGGTGNTIYF. This rearrangement joins TRBV28 to TRBJ1-3, with D perhaps matching TRBD1 (5 bases). Germline CDR1 MDHEN, CDR2 SYDVKM. The CDR3 consists of 15 residues. The V end lost 4 bases, the J end lost 2 bases, and 12 bases lay between the germline ends.

The CDR3 loop is CASSDGQARGTEAFF. The CDR3 bases are TGTGCCAGCAGTGACGGACAGGCTCGGGGCACTGAAGCTTTCTTT. The gene calls are TRBV25-1 and TRBJ1-1; 7 bases agree with TRBD1. The germline V gene encodes CDR1 MGHDK and CDR2 SYGVNS. Trimming cost V 3 bases and J 4 bases; bases outside gene matches: 8. The CDR3 loop spans 15 amino acids.

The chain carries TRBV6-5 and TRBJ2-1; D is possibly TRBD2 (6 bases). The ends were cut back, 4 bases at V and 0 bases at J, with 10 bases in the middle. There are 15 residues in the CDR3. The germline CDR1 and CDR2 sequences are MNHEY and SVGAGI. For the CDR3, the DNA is TGTGCCAGCAGTTGGGGGACTGTCTCCTACAATGAGCAGTTCTTC. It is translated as CASSWGTVSYNEQFF.

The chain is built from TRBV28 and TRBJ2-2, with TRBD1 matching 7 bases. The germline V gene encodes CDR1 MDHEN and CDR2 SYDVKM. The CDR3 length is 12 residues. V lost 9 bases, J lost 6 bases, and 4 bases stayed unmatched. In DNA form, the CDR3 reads TGTGCCAGTCTACAGGGGTCCGGGGAGCTGTTTTTT. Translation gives CASLQGSGELFF.

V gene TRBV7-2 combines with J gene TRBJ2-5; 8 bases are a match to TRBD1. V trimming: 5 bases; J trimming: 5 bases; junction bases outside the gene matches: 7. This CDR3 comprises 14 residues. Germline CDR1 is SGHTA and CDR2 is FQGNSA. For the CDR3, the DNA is TGTGCCAGCAGCACTCGGACAGGGAGGGAGACCCAGTACTTC. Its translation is CASSTRTGRETQYF. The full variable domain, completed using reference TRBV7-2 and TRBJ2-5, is GAGVSQSPSNKVTEKGKDVELRCDPISGHTALYWYRQSLGQGLEFLIYFQGNSAPDKSGLPSDRFSAERTGGSVSTLTIQRTQQEDSAVYLCASSTRTGRETQYFGPGTRLLVL.

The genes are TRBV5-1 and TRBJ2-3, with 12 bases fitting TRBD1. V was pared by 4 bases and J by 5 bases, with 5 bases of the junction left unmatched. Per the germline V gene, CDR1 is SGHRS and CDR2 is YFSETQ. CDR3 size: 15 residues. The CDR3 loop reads CASSPGQGAGDTQYF. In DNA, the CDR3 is TGCGCCAGCAGCCCGGGACAGGGGGCTGGAGATACGCAGTATTTT.

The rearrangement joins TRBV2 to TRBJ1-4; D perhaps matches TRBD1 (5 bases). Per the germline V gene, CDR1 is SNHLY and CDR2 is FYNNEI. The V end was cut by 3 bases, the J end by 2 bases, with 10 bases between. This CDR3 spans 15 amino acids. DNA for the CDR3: TGTGCCAGCAGTGAGGGGGGAAGTACTAATGAAAAACTGTTTTTT. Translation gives CASSEGGSTNEKLFF. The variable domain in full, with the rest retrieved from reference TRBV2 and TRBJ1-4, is EPEVTQTPSHQVTQMGQEVILRCVPISNHLYFYWYRQILGQKVEFLVSFYNNEISEKSEIFDDQFSVERPDGSNFTLKIRSTKLEDSAMYFCASSEGGSTNEKLFFGSGTQLSVL.

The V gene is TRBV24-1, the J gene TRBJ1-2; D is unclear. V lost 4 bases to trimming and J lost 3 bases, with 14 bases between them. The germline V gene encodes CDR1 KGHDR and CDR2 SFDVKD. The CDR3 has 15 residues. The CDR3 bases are TGTGCCACCAGTGAGTCAGGTCTTAGCGACTATGGCTACACCTTC. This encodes CATSESGLSDYGYTF.

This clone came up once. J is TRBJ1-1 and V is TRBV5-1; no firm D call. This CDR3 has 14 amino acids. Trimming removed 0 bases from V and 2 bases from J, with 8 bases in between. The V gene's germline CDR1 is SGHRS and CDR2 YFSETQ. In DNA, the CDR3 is TGCGCCAGCAGCTTGGCTTTATTTAACACTGAAGCTTTCTTT. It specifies CASSLALFNTEAFF.

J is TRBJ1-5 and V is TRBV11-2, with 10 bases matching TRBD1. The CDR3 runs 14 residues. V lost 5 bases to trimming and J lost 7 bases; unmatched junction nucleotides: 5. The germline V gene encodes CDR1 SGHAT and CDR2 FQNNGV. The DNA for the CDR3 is TGTGCCAGCAGCCTCGGACAGGGGGGGCAGCCCCAGCATTTT. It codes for CASSLGQGGQPQHF.